One sample yielded the 20 T cell receptor beta chains listed below, sequenced in a study of radiotherapy plus CTLA-4 blockade in lung cancer. Here immunoSEQ multiplex PCR was the method, and the copy in TCRdb shows in-frame clones only, minus some. This table has 80,000 or so clones, around 76% appearing once. The material was peripheral blood, obtained from a patient treated with radiotherapy plus ipilimumab. Every receptor here comes from a human donor with non-small cell lung cancer who had a partial response to radiotherapy plus ipilimumab. Some clones in this sample may be carry-over from other donors' samples.

The V call is TRBV28, the J call TRBJ1-3; 7 nucleotides line up with TRBD1. There are 16 residues in the CDR3. Per germline, CDR1 MDHEN and CDR2 SYDVKM. The ends lost 4 bases at V and 4 bases at J; junction bases unmatched: 10. CDR3 coding DNA: TGTGCCAGCAGTTCTTCCACGACAGGGTCCGGAAACACCATATATTTT. It translates to CASSSSTTGSGNTIYF.

This chain joins TRBV5-4 and TRBJ2-5; TRBD2 matches at 12 bases. The CDR3 is made up of 17 amino acids. V shed 3 bases, J shed 5 bases, and the junction held 11 bases outside the gene matches. The germline CDR1 and CDR2 sequences are SGHNT and YYREEE (reference sequence). CDR3 bases: TGTGCCAGCAGCTCCATGACTAGCGGGAGCGGGATTGAGACCCAGTACTTC. Amino acid sequence: CASSSMTSGSGIETQYF.

The rearrangement joins TRBV7-8 to TRBJ1-3; possible D gene TRBD1, 5 bases. The CDR3 is made up of 14 amino acids. V dropped 5 bases and J dropped 0 bases, with 8 bases sitting between them. The germline CDR1 and CDR2 sequences are SGHVS and FQNEAQ. This CDR3 is CASSRGGSGNTIYF. Here the CDR3 DNA reads TGTGCCAGCAGCCGGGGGGGCTCTGGAAACACCATATATTTT.

The chain uses TRBV27 and TRBJ2-2, with 11 bases that match TRBD1. The CDR3 loop spans 18 amino acids. CDR1 and CDR2 from the germline V gene are MNHEY and SMNVEV (reference sequence). The ends lost 1 base at V and 1 base at J; junction bases unmatched: 5. The chain's CDR3 is CASSLFGTGGLNTGELFF. DNA of the CDR3: TGTGCCAGCAGTTTATTTGGGACAGGGGGACTGAACACCGGGGAGCTGTTTTTT.

The J gene is TRBJ2-2, the V gene TRBV11-3, with D perhaps TRBD2 (6 bases). The CDR3 sequence is 14 residues long. Germline CDR1 SGHNT, CDR2 YENEEA. The V end lost 1 base, the J end lost 6 bases, and 9 bases lay between the germline ends. In DNA, the CDR3 is TGTGCCAGCAGCTTAGGCGGGACCTCCGGGGAGCTGTTTTTT. Its translation: CASSLGGTSGELFF.

The rearrangement uses TRBV7-9 and TRBJ2-7; D unclear. Germline CDR1 reads SEHNR; CDR2 reads FQNEAQ (reference sequence). This CDR3 contains 14 residues. V was pared by 5 bases and J by 1 base, with 12 bases between. The CDR3 protein is CASSLSPTSYEQYF. CDR3 in DNA: TGTGCCAGCAGCCTGAGTCCCACTTCCTACGAGCAGTACTTC.

The rearrangement joins TRBV7-8 to TRBJ2-7; TRBD1 aligns across 8 bases. The CDR3 extends over 15 amino acids. V trimming: 5 bases; J trimming: 1 base; junction bases outside the gene matches: 7. CDR1 is SGHVS and CDR2 is FQNEAQ in the germline V gene. CDR3 DNA: TGTGCCAGCAGCCGGACAGGGACGGGTTCCTACGAGCAGTACTTC. Translated, it gives CASSRTGTGSYEQYF.

This clone was detected only a few times. The germline gene is not matched at one end of the junction; a read error may be the cause. This chain joins TRBV4-2 and TRBJ2-7; the D gene is possibly TRBD2 (6 bases). Germline-derived CDR1 and CDR2 are LGHNA and YNFKEQ. This CDR3 region has 14 residues. The CDR3 DNA follows: TGTGCCAGCAGCCAAGATATGCCGGGAGCCCCCTCTAACTTC. This sequence encodes CASSQDMPGAPSNF.

The rearrangement uses TRBV5-1 and TRBJ2-7, with 8 positions matching TRBD1. J lost 7 bases, V lost 3 bases, and 15 bases had no gene match. Germline-derived CDR1 and CDR2 are SGHRS and YFSETQ. This CDR3 has 16 residues. The CDR3 nucleotides read TGCGCCAGCAGCTCCCCCCGAGGACAGGGTATTACAGAGCAGTACTTC. This encodes CASSSPRGQGITEQYF. The full variable domain, with the rest looked up from reference TRBV5-1 and TRBJ2-7, is KAGVTQTPRYLIKTRGQQVTLSCSPISGHRSVSWYQQTPGQGLQFLFEYFSETQRNKGNFPGRFSGRQFSNSRSEMNVSTLELGDSALYLCASSSPRGQGITEQYFGPGTRLTVT.

With respect to this clone: This may stem from a read error, because a much larger clone lies one nucleotide away. CDR3 nucleotide sequence: TGTGCCAGCAGTGCCGGGGGCTCTGGAAACACCATATATTTT. Protein sequence: CASSAGGSGNTIYF. This chain uses TRBV6-5 with TRBJ1-3, with a possible D match to TRBD1 (5 bases). V lost 5 bases and J 0 bases, leaving 8 bases between the germline ends. This CDR3 has 14 residues. Germline V gene lookup returns CDR1 MNHEY and CDR2 SVGAGI.

This sequence joins TRBV2 and TRBJ2-5; 9 positions agree with TRBD2. V lost 1 base to trimming and J lost 5 bases; unmatched junction nucleotides: 8. Germline-derived CDR1 and CDR2 are SNHLY and FYNNEI. The CDR3 covers 16 residues. The CDR3 region is CASSEVLAGGRETQYF. For the CDR3, the DNA is TGTGCCAGCAGTGAAGTATTGGCGGGGGGGAGGGAGACCCAGTACTTC.

The V call is TRBV29-1, the J call TRBJ1-2; D not certain. The germline gives CDR1 SQVTM, CDR2 ANQGSEA. This CDR3 spans 14 amino acids. V lost 2 bases, J lost 0 bases, and 10 bases lay in between. CDR3 protein: CSVELATSNYGYTF. In DNA, the CDR3 is TGCAGCGTTGAACTCGCCACATCTAACTATGGCTACACCTTC.

This chain links TRBV7-9 with TRBJ2-5; D unresolved. Germline V gene sequence: CDR1 SEHNR, CDR2 FQNEAQ (reference sequence). CDR3 size: 13 residues. Deletions cut 2 bases from V and 5 bases from J, with 9 bases between. CDR3 DNA: TGTGCCAGCAGCTTATTGAGTTGGGAGACCCAGTACTTC. Amino acids: CASSLLSWETQYF.

This clone appeared a few times. This chain connects TRBV11-2 to TRBJ2-3, with D hard to call. The V gene lost 2 bases and the J gene lost 0 bases, with 6 bases spanning the gap. This CDR3 spans 14 amino acids. CDR1 SGHAT and CDR2 FQNNGV come from the germline V gene. In DNA, the CDR3 is TGTGCCAGCAGCTTACAGTCCAGCACAGATACGCAGTATTTT. Translating it yields CASSLQSSTDTQYF.

The J gene is TRBJ2-1, the V gene TRBV7-2, with D possibly being TRBD2 (5 bases). The germline V gene has CDR1 SGHTA and CDR2 FQGNSA. There are 15 residues in the CDR3. V lost 3 bases to trimming and J lost 0 bases, with 9 bases between them. CDR3 DNA sequence: TGTGCCAGCAGCTTGGGTGGAGGCTCCTACAATGAGCAGTTCTTC. Translating it yields CASSLGGGSYNEQFF.

The rearrangement uses TRBV19 and TRBJ2-2; 8 bases fit TRBD1. The V gene end was trimmed by 5 bases and the J gene end by 7 bases; junction bases not matched to a gene: 6. The CDR3 covers 14 residues. From germline, CDR1 is LNHDA and CDR2 SQIVND (reference sequence). CDR3 nucleotide sequence: TGTGCCAGTAGTCCCAGACAGGGGCACGGGGAGCTGTTTTTT. The encoded protein is CASSPRQGHGELFF.

Concerning this clone: This sample includes further DNA sequences coding for the same CDR3. The chain recombines TRBV7-3 with TRBJ1-3; maybe TRBD1 (6 bases). Between the trimmed V and J ends, which lost 6 bases and 1 base, there was a span of 10 bases. The CDR3 is made up of 14 amino acids. Germline assignment: CDR1 SGHTA and CDR2 FQGTGA. The CDR3 loop reads CASSLTGSGNTIYF. The CDR3, as DNA: TGTGCCAGCAGTCTTACAGGGTCTGGAAACACCATATATTTT.

The rearrangement uses TRBV4-2 and TRBJ1-1; the D is unclear. The V gene lost 1 base and the J gene lost 6 bases, with 18 bases spanning the gap. The germline V gene encodes CDR1 LGHNA and CDR2 YNFKEQ. The CDR3 has 16 residues. As DNA, the CDR3 is TGTGCCAGCAGCCAAGTCCTAAACCGGGAGACGCCTGAAGCTTTCTTT. Translation gives CASSQVLNRETPEAFF.

The chain recombines TRBV11-3 with TRBJ2-5, with 9 bases fitting TRBD1. The J call is doubtful: the DNA matches TRBJ2-7 better. CDR1 and CDR2 from the germline V gene are SGHNT and YENEEA. CDR3 size: 15 residues. As DNA, the CDR3 is TGTGCCAGCAGCCCAGGGACAGGGTACTCCTACGAGCAGTACTTC. This gives the protein CASSPGTGYSYEQYF.

The chain employs TRBV27 and TRBJ1-2; no clear D gene. The germline V and J ends were trimmed by 6 bases and 4 bases, with 12 bases remaining between them. Germline assignment: CDR1 MNHEY and CDR2 SMNVEV (reference sequence). This CDR3 has 13 residues. The CDR3 region is CASRGSLFYGYTF. The CDR3 coding sequence is TGTGCCAGCAGGGGTAGCCTATTCTATGGCTACACCTTC.